The clone carrying this T cell receptor (beta chain) was counted many times. Time point noted: patch test 1, 2 weeks after DPC sensitization. Treatment in this sample: therapeutic diphenylcyclopropenone sensitization with weekly scalp DPC. Total RNA was isolated from unfractionated whole blood. The sample originates from a study of human T cells and chemical hapten exposure. The overall study: Patches with 0.01% DPC went on the upper back, and the tests were read at 6 days.

TCRdb re-derived calls from the RACE reads in MiXCR, one entry per CDR3 protein. The top ten clones hold roughly 24% of a sample with 40,000 to 50,000 distinct CDR3 sequences, 4% of them seen once. V was trimmed by 0 bases and J by 1 base, leaving 10 bases between them. Germline loops: CDR1 DFQATT, CDR2 SNEGSKA (reference sequence). The CDR3 runs to 15 residues. The specimen was whole blood, collected in connection with sensitization to the hapten diphenylcyclopropenone (DPC). The V call is TRBV20-1, the J call TRBJ1-3; TRBD1 is a possible D gene (6 bases). The clonotype originates from a man in his forties or fifties with alopecia areata. Some clones in this sample may be carry-over from other donors' samples. The CDR3 loop is CSARDLRGSGNTIYF. As DNA, the CDR3 is TGCAGTGCTAGAGATCTCAGGGGTTCTGGAAACACCATATATTTT.